This entry lists 24 T cell receptor beta chains sequenced from one sample in a study of blood T cell repertoires in COVID-19. TCRdb's table, derived via immunoSEQ multiplex PCR, lists solely in-frame clones and lacks some. Here the sample spans approximately 170,000 clones, around nine tenths being singletons. Sequences were obtained from peripheral blood. Every receptor here comes from a man in his 70s with acute or convalescent COVID-19.

The chain links TRBV20-1 to TRBJ2-5; TRBD2 matches 7 bases. There are 15 residues in the CDR3. The V gene's germline CDR1 is DFQATT and CDR2 SNEGSKA (reference sequence). V was pared by 3 bases and J by 1 base, with 8 bases of the junction left unmatched. CDR3 in DNA: TGCAGTGCTAGTTTAGCGGGTACGTTCCAAGAGACCCAGTACTTC. Protein product: CSASLAGTFQETQYF.

CDR3 DNA sequence: TGCGCCAGCAGCCTGGGGACAGGGCTTGGAAACACCATATATTTT. Encoded protein: CASSLGTGLGNTIYF. V usage is TRBV5-1 and J usage is TRBJ1-3, with 9 bases aligning to TRBD1. There are 15 residues in the CDR3. V lost 4 bases, J lost 3 bases, and 5 bases stayed unmatched. Germline V CDR1 and CDR2: SGHRS, YFSETQ.

This clone came up a few times. This sequence joins TRBV28 and TRBJ1-2; D might be TRBD1 (6 bases). The CDR3 extends over 14 amino acids. Trimming pared 7 bases from V and 4 bases from J, leaving 16 bases between. The germline V gene encodes CDR1 MDHEN and CDR2 SYDVKM. The CDR3 coding sequence is TGTGCCAGCACCCTACGACAGGTGTCCTATGGCTACACCTTC. Protein product: CASTLRQVSYGYTF.

The sample holds a few counts of this clone. The chain carries TRBV5-1 and TRBJ2-2, with D possibly TRBD2 on 5 matching bases. Germline CDR1 and CDR2: SGHRS and YFSETQ. The length of the CDR3 is 14 residues. Between the trimmed V and J ends, which lost 0 bases and 5 bases, there was a span of 8 bases. The CDR3 protein is CASSLALATGELFF. The CDR3 bases are TGCGCCAGCAGCTTGGCTCTAGCAACCGGGGAGCTGTTTTTT.

The chain links TRBV19 to TRBJ1-3, with TRBD1 as a possible D gene (5 bases). In germline, CDR1 is LNHDA, CDR2 SQIVND (reference sequence). V was shortened by 6 bases and J by 3 bases, with 15 bases between the two germline ends. The CDR3 length is 15 residues. The CDR3 here is CASRRPGTVGNTIYF. The CDR3 coding sequence is TGTGCCAGTAGGAGACCCGGGACTGTTGGAAACACCATATATTTT.

In its sample, this clone was seen a few times. V usage is TRBV29-1 and J usage is TRBJ1-1; D is undetermined. The germline V gene encodes CDR1 SQVTM and CDR2 ANQGSEA. The CDR3 length is 14 residues. V lost 0 bases and J 0 bases, leaving 8 bases between the germline ends. The CDR3 region is CSVEDVTVNTEAFF. DNA for the CDR3: TGCAGCGTTGAAGATGTCACAGTGAACACTGAAGCTTTCTTT.

The gene calls are TRBV2 and TRBJ1-2; the D gene is possibly TRBD1 (5 bases). CDR3 size: 15 residues. V was cut by 10 bases and J by 0 bases, with 18 bases left in between. Per the germline V gene, CDR1 is SNHLY and CDR2 is FYNNEI. The CDR3 sequence: CANLGGGEANYGYTF. CDR3 coding DNA: TGTGCCAACCTGGGGGGTGGAGAGGCTAACTATGGCTACACCTTC.

This clone was counted ten times or more. This specimen includes other DNA sequences encoding the same CDR3. Here the CDR3 DNA reads TGTGCCAGCAGTGGACTAGCGGGTACCGCAGATACGCAGTATTTT. Amino acid sequence: CASSGLAGTADTQYF. The rearrangement uses TRBV2 and TRBJ2-3; TRBD2 matches 10 bases. The CDR3 is 15 residues long. V gave up 4 bases and J gave up 4 bases; unmatched junction bases: 5. Germline V gene lookup returns CDR1 SNHLY and CDR2 FYNNEI.

The chain employs TRBV6-1 and TRBJ1-4, with D unclear. Trimming removed 2 bases at V and 0 bases at J, with 7 bases between. This CDR3 region has 15 residues. Germline CDR1 MNHNS, CDR2 SASEGT. CDR3 protein: CASSEQEATNEKLFF. DNA of the CDR3: TGTGCCAGCAGTGAACAGGAAGCAACTAATGAAAAACTGTTTTTT.

This rearrangement joins TRBV10-3 to TRBJ2-3; the D gene is possibly TRBD2 (6 bases). CDR3 length: 14 amino acids. In germline, CDR1 is ENHRY, CDR2 SYGVKD. With 0 bases removed from V and 6 bases from J, the gap between germline ends came to 10 bases. CDR3 coding DNA: TGTGCCATCAGTGAGTCGATTCGGGAGGATACGCAGTATTTT. Translating gives CAISESIREDTQYF.

The chain recombines TRBV19 with TRBJ2-3; perhaps TRBD2 as D (7 bases). There are 15 residues in the CDR3. V was cut by 7 bases and J by 3 bases, with 17 bases left in between. Germline V CDR1 and CDR2: LNHDA, SQIVND (reference sequence). CDR3 in amino acids: CASNPRGGTTDTQYF. In DNA, the CDR3 is TGTGCCAGTAACCCTAGGGGGGGCACGACAGATACGCAGTATTTT.

J is TRBJ2-2 and V is TRBV7-3; D is possibly TRBD1 (5 bases). The V gene's germline CDR1 is SGHTA and CDR2 FQGTGA. Trimming shortened V by 2 bases and J by 0 bases, and 13 bases separated the two germline ends. The CDR3 loop spans 17 amino acids. The CDR3 protein is CASSLSDSHANTGELFF. The CDR3 DNA follows: TGTGCCAGCAGCTTATCTGACAGCCACGCGAACACCGGGGAGCTGTTTTTT.

This chain connects TRBV3-1 (or the pseudogene TRBV3-2) to TRBJ1-1, with D possibly being TRBD1 (5 bases). The CDR3 covers 16 residues. V lost 0 bases and J 1 base, leaving 12 bases between the germline ends. Germline loops: CDR1 LGHDT, CDR2 YNNKEL (reference sequence). The chain's CDR3 is CASSQEGAWGNTEAFF. The CDR3 nucleotides read TGTGCCAGCAGCCAAGAAGGGGCCTGGGGGAACACTGAAGCTTTCTTT.

V and J are TRBV6-5 and TRBJ2-1; D unresolved. Trimming took 5 bases from V and 5 from J, leaving 16 bases between them. Germline loops: CDR1 MNHEY, CDR2 SVGAGI. The CDR3 contains 15 residues. The CDR3 is CASSPQLASDNEQFF. CDR3 nucleotides: TGTGCCAGCAGTCCCCAGTTGGCCTCAGACAATGAGCAGTTCTTC.

Remarks on this clone: One junction end does not reproduce the germline sequence, and a read error may be involved. This chain joins TRBV6-1 and TRBJ1-2; D may be TRBD1 (6 bases). The V gene's germline CDR1 is MNHNS and CDR2 SASEGT. There are 14 residues in the CDR3. The CDR3 reads CASREGGQNYGYTF. The DNA of the CDR3 is TGTGCCAGCAGAGAAGGGGGGCAGAACTATGGCTACACCTTC.

The V call is TRBV5-5, the J call TRBJ1-1; 7 bases agree with TRBD1. J lost 5 bases, V lost 4 bases, and 5 bases had no gene match. This CDR3 comprises 13 residues. Germline V gene sequence: CDR1 SGHKS, CDR2 YYEKEE (reference sequence). CDR3 protein: CASSLTGETEAFF. CDR3 nucleotides: TGTGCCAGCAGCCTTACAGGGGAAACTGAAGCTTTCTTT.

The chain links TRBV27 to TRBJ1-6, with TRBD1 as a possible D gene (5 bases). The CDR3 length is 15 residues. Trimming shortened V by 4 bases and J by 13 bases, and 20 bases separated the two germline ends. Germline V lookup: CDR1 MNHEY, CDR2 SMNVEV (reference sequence). CDR3 protein: CASSSDYWEGLPLHF. The CDR3 nucleotides are TGTGCCAGCAGTTCGGATTATTGGGAGGGGCTCCCCCTCCACTTT.

V is TRBV4-3 and J is TRBJ2-2; D is ambiguous. Germline V gene data show CDR1 as LGHNA and CDR2 as YSLEER. Trimming left V 0 bases short and J 4 bases short, with 6 bases between. The CDR3 has 14 amino acids. CDR3 nucleotide sequence: TGCGCCAGCAGCCAAGACCCCATCACCGGGGAGCTGTTTTTT. Encoded protein: CASSQDPITGELFF.

V is TRBV6-5 and J is TRBJ2-7; 7 bases fit TRBD1. The CDR3 is 13 amino acids. J gave up 4 bases and V 6 bases, and 6 bases lay outside the gene matches. Germline lookup yields CDR1 MNHEY and CDR2 SVGAGI. This chain's CDR3 is CASSPPGQYEQYF. CDR3 DNA sequence: TGTGCCAGCAGCCCACCGGGACAGTACGAGCAGTACTTC.

The chain combines TRBV4-3 with TRBJ2-2, with TRBD1 matching over 8 bases. The CDR3 spans 17 residues. V dropped 3 bases and J dropped 2; count of bases not matched to a gene: 8. Germline lookup yields CDR1 LGHNA and CDR2 YSLEER. The CDR3 here is CASSQLQGALNTGELFF. The CDR3 DNA follows: TGCGCCAGCAGCCAGCTTCAGGGGGCCCTAAACACCGGGGAGCTGTTTTTT.

The chain couples TRBV2 to TRBJ1-2; D is possibly TRBD1 (5 bases). The germline gives CDR1 SNHLY, CDR2 FYNNEI. The CDR3 is 14 amino acids. V lost 5 bases and J lost 5, with 15 bases in between. CDR3 protein: CASSPQGLIYGYTF. As DNA, the CDR3 is TGTGCCAGCAGTCCCCAGGGACTGATTTATGGCTACACCTTC.

The chain uses TRBV6-5 and TRBJ2-7; 8 bases agree with TRBD1. Germline CDR1 reads MNHEY; CDR2 reads SVGAGI. With V trimmed by 6 bases and J by 3 bases, 7 bases remained unmatched. The CDR3 has 14 amino acids. In nucleotides, the CDR3 is TGTGCCAGCAGCCCACCTGGACAGGGCTACGAGCAGTACTTC. Protein: CASSPPGQGYEQYF.

The rearrangement uses TRBV28 and TRBJ2-4, with no clear D. CDR1 and CDR2 from the germline V gene are MDHEN and SYDVKM. The CDR3 length is 17 residues. Trimming cost V 3 bases and J 0 bases, with 15 bases left between them. The CDR3, as DNA: TGTGCCAGCAGTTTGTTACAGAACTTTCTAGCCAAAAACATTCAGTACTTC. It translates to CASSLLQNFLAKNIQYF.

This chain joins TRBV2 and TRBJ2-4, with TRBD2 as a possible D gene (6 bases). This CDR3 contains 12 residues. Trimming cost V 2 bases and J 9 bases, with 8 bases left between them. CDR1 SNHLY and CDR2 FYNNEI come from the germline V gene. The CDR3 nucleotides are TGTGCCAGCAGTGAAAGGGGAGGCATTCAGTACTTC. Encoded protein: CASSERGGIQYF.